The T cell receptor beta chain under discussion was sequenced for a study of blood T cell repertoires in COVID-19. This clone showed up just once. V shed 4 bases and J 4 bases; nucleotides not matched to a gene: 7. The CDR3 is 16 residues long. Germline values: CDR1 KGHDR, CDR2 SFDVKD. Study processing details: Nucleated cell number was recorded as an estimate derived from reference gene primer amplification. The protocol was immunoSEQ multiplex PCR, while the TCRdb copy is restricted to in-frame clones and leaves out a portion. For V, J and clone size, that table is used; D and trimming come from the DNA. Here the sample spans approximately 200,000 clones, 75% to 90% being singletons. Living in 24 US areas, the participants were between about 18 and 95 years of age.

The TCR sequence derives from a woman between 18 and 29 years old in a cohort exposed to, infected with or recovered from COVID-19 (not recorded which). Sequenced sample: PBMCs or T cells enriched from blood (not recorded which). This chain links TRBV24-1 with TRBJ2-7; 12 nucleotides line up with TRBD1. The DNA of the CDR3 is TGTGCCACCAGTGACTCGGGACAGGGGGCTGGGTACGAGCAGTACTTC. Amino acid sequence: CATSDSGQGAGYEQYF.